This T cell receptor (beta chain) was sequenced during a study of blood T cells in healthy people across ages. This clonotype appeared many times. Combining a sample-barcoded 5' primer with a J-beta primer mix, a second PCR ran for about 7 to 11 cycles. TCRdb analysed the 5' RACE reads with MiXCR anew, one entry per CDR3 protein. The sample holds around 520,000 distinct CDR3 sequences; around a quarter are singletons and the top ten take approximately 3.6%. This CDR3 region has 15 residues. J was trimmed by 1 base and V by 2 bases; bases with no gene match: 3. Germline V lookup: CDR1 SQVTM, CDR2 ANQGSEA. Separately, the same data were catalogued under a study of T cells of mothers and their children. That report notes: Whatever RNA was extracted went entirely into cDNA synthesis, at approximately 1.4 ug per 15 ul. Persistent microchimeric T cell clones were sought, and none were detected.

The chain carries TRBV29-1 and TRBJ2-2; TRBD1 matches at 8 bases. This clonotype originated in a boy under 10 years old in good health. The sequenced sample consisted of blood. This CDR3 is CSVEKTGENTGELFF. The DNA for the CDR3 is TGCAGCGTTGAAAAGACAGGGGAGAACACCGGGGAGCTGTTTTTT.